Each of the 23 T cell receptor beta chains below was sequenced from the same sample in a study of blood T cell repertoires in COVID-19. The assay was immunoSEQ multiplex PCR, and TCRdb's table has in-frame clones only and misses some. The repertoire consists of some 80,000 clones, with roughly nine tenths occurring once and the leading ten covering approximately 2.5%. Input material: peripheral blood. The origin of the receptors is a human donor in a cohort sampled during active COVID-19.

The J gene is TRBJ1-5, the V gene TRBV6-5; 7 nucleotides match TRBD1. CDR3 size: 15 residues. V shed 0 bases, J shed 3 bases, and the junction held 2 bases outside the gene matches. Germline V CDR1 and CDR2: MNHEY, SVGAGI. CDR3 bases: TGTGCCAGCAGTTACTCTGGGACAGTCAATCAGCCCCAGCATTTT. Its protein is CASSYSGTVNQPQHF.

The rearrangement joins TRBV30 to TRBJ2-1, with a tentative D call TRBD2 (7 bases). CDR1 and CDR2 (germline): GTSNPN, SVGIG (reference sequence). The CDR3 runs 15 residues. V gave up 1 base and J gave up 10 bases, with 20 bases separating them. CDR3 coding DNA: TGTGCCTGGAGTGGGCTGGCGGGGGCCGTCGGGGAGCAGTTCTTC. It translates to CAWSGLAGAVGEQFF.

The gene calls are TRBV28 and TRBJ2-7; D is possibly TRBD1 (5 bases). V lost 7 bases and J lost 4, with 11 bases in between. This CDR3 region has 12 residues. Per the germline V gene, CDR1 is MDHEN and CDR2 is SYDVKM. CDR3 in amino acids: CASNDRPYEQYF. The CDR3 region has the DNA TGTGCCAGCAACGACAGACCATACGAGCAGTACTTC.

The J gene is TRBJ1-2, the V gene TRBV4-3, with D maybe TRBD1 (6 bases). The germline V gene encodes CDR1 LGHNA and CDR2 YSLEER. The germline V and J ends were trimmed by 1 base and 3 bases, with 9 bases remaining between them. The CDR3 is 14 amino acids. For the CDR3, the DNA is TGCGCCAGCAGCCAAGGACAGGTTTACTATGGCTACACCTTC. Translated, it gives CASSQGQVYYGYTF.

The chain uses TRBV20-1 and TRBJ1-2, with D hard to call. The germline V gene encodes CDR1 DFQATT and CDR2 SNEGSKA (reference sequence). V was trimmed by 3 bases and J by 1 base, leaving 12 bases between them. The CDR3 runs to 14 residues. CDR3 protein: CSASPQEVNYGYTF. CDR3 bases: TGCAGTGCTAGTCCCCAGGAGGTTAACTATGGCTACACCTTC.

This rearrangement joins TRBV6-5 to TRBJ1-2; D is unclear. In germline, CDR1 is MNHEY, CDR2 SVGAGI. CDR3 length: 14 residues. V dropped 3 bases and J dropped 0 bases, with 8 bases sitting between them. This CDR3 reads CASSYQQPNYGYTF. CDR3 nucleotides: TGTGCCAGCAGTTATCAACAGCCTAACTATGGCTACACCTTC.

The sample holds a few counts of this clone. The CDR3 sequence is CASSHRDRAAREKLFF. In nucleotides, the CDR3 is TGTGCCAGCAGTCACCGGGACAGAGCTGCAAGAGAAAAACTGTTTTTT. The gene calls are TRBV6-2 or TRBV6-3 and TRBJ1-4; TRBD1 matches 7 bases. The length of the CDR3 is 16 residues. Germline values: CDR1 MNHEY, CDR2 SVGEGT. The V segment lost 5 bases and the J segment 8 bases; nucleotides outside the gene matches: 14.

The V call is TRBV7-3, the J call TRBJ2-7; the match to TRBD2 covers 8 bases. Germline V gene sequence: CDR1 SGHTA, CDR2 FQGTGA. V shed 5 bases, J shed 2 bases, and the junction held 8 bases outside the gene matches. The CDR3 totals 15 residues. The CDR3 loop is CASSLGLAGAYEQYF. In DNA form, the CDR3 reads TGTGCCAGCAGCCTAGGACTAGCTGGAGCCTACGAGCAGTACTTC.

The chain carries TRBV9 and TRBJ2-3; TRBD2 aligns across 10 bases. Germline V gene lookup returns CDR1 SGDLS and CDR2 YYNGEE. The CDR3 is made up of 16 amino acids. V gave up 0 bases and J gave up 4 bases; unmatched junction bases: 5. The CDR3 nucleotides read TGTGCCAGCAGCGTAGCTTCCAGCGGGGGGGCAGATACGCAGTATTTT. This translates into CASSVASSGGADTQYF.

This chain uses TRBV7-9 with TRBJ2-4; TRBD1 might be the D (7 bases). CDR3 length equals 13 residues. Germline V CDR1 and CDR2: SEHNR, FQNEAQ (reference sequence). With 5 bases removed from V and 5 bases from J, the gap between germline ends came to 10 bases. CDR3 sequence reads: CASSQGGQNIQYF. The CDR3 DNA sequence: TGTGCCAGCAGCCAGGGGGGCCAAAACATTCAGTACTTC.

This chain uses TRBV6-5 with TRBJ2-3, with 9 bases matching TRBD2. The CDR3 spans 14 residues. Trimming removed 2 bases from V and 5 bases from J; junction bases left unmatched: 2. The germline V gene has CDR1 MNHEY and CDR2 SVGAGI. CDR3 sequence reads: CASSYPAGGDTQYF. The CDR3 DNA reads as TGTGCCAGCAGTTACCCAGCGGGGGGAGATACGCAGTATTTT.

The V and J genes are TRBV10-2 and TRBJ2-1, with D possibly being TRBD2 (6 bases). V shed 3 bases and J shed 6 bases, with 15 bases lying between them. The V gene's germline CDR1 is WSHSY and CDR2 SAAADI. CDR3 length: 15 amino acids. The CDR3 DNA sequence: TGCGCCAGCAGTGATCGGCTAGCGATCGTCAATGAGCAGTTCTTC. This sequence encodes CASSDRLAIVNEQFF.

This rearrangement joins TRBV9 to TRBJ1-3; 9 nucleotides match TRBD1. Germline assignment: CDR1 SGDLS and CDR2 YYNGEE. Trimming took 3 bases from V and 7 from J; bases not matched to a gene: 5. This CDR3 region has 14 residues. CDR3 protein: CASSDTGGRNTIYF. CDR3 DNA sequence: TGTGCCAGCAGCGATACAGGGGGCAGGAACACCATATATTTT.

The chain links TRBV18 to TRBJ2-2; maybe TRBD2 (6 bases). From germline, CDR1 is KGHSH and CDR2 LQKENI. This CDR3 is built from 18 residues. V was clipped by 2 bases and J by 3 bases, with 19 bases between them. The CDR3 DNA reads TGTGCCAGCTCACCAAATTATCGCGCGGGAACGTACACCGGGGAGCTGTTTTTT. Translation: CASSPNYRAGTYTGELFF.

This clone was picked up a small number of times. The chain has TRBV14 and TRBJ1-2; a possible D gene is TRBD1 (6 bases). The ends were cut back, 3 bases at V and 0 bases at J, with 11 bases in the middle. The CDR3 is 15 residues long. Germline V gene sequence: CDR1 SGHDN, CDR2 FVKESK. The DNA of the CDR3 is TGTGCCAGCAGCCAGGGGACATTAGCTAACTATGGCTACACCTTC. Protein product: CASSQGTLANYGYTF. The complete variable domain, with remaining parts taken from reference TRBV14 and TRBJ1-2, reads EAGVTQFPSHSVIEKGQTVTLRCDPISGHDNLYWYRRVMGKEIKFLLHFVKESKQDESGMPNNRFLAERTGGTYSTLKVQPAELEDSGVYFCASSQGTLANYGYTFGSGTRLTVV.

This clone was seen a few times. This rearrangement joins TRBV18 to TRBJ2-1; 11 nucleotides line up with TRBD2. Trimming took 2 bases from V and 7 from J; bases not matched to a gene: 10. Germline loops: CDR1 KGHSH, CDR2 LQKENI. The CDR3 is made up of 17 amino acids. The chain's CDR3 is CASSPMDWASGRNEQFF. CDR3 nucleotides: TGTGCCAGCTCACCAATGGACTGGGCTAGCGGGAGGAATGAGCAGTTCTTC.

The chain carries TRBV27 and TRBJ2-7; D might be TRBD2 (5 bases). The ends were cut back, 2 bases at V and 2 bases at J, with 13 bases in the middle. The germline gives CDR1 MNHEY, CDR2 SMNVEV (reference sequence). There are 15 residues in the CDR3. The CDR3 nucleotides read TGTGCCAGCAGTTTAGGACCGGGGTCCACCTACGAGCAGTACTTC. As protein: CASSLGPGSTYEQYF.

The V gene is TRBV4-3, the J gene TRBJ2-3, with TRBD2 matching over 10 bases. CDR1 is LGHNA and CDR2 is YSLEER in the germline V gene. Losses at the gene ends were 0 bases for V and 7 bases for J; bases not matched to a gene: 10. CDR3 length: 17 amino acids. The CDR3, as DNA: TGCGCCAGCAGCCAAGATCCCCCTAGCGGGGGTTCGCATACGCAGTATTTT. Amino acids: CASSQDPPSGGSHTQYF.

The chain links TRBV2 to TRBJ2-3; no clear D. Germline CDR1 SNHLY, CDR2 FYNNEI. The CDR3 consists of 13 residues. The V and J ends lost 3 bases and 3 bases respectively, with 7 bases between them. CDR3 amino acids: CASSDYSTDTQYF. CDR3 nucleotide sequence: TGTGCCAGCAGTGACTACTCGACAGATACGCAGTATTTT.

The chain uses TRBV25-1 and TRBJ2-5; the match to TRBD1 covers 9 bases. V lost 3 bases to trimming and J lost 4 bases; unmatched junction nucleotides: 6. In germline, CDR1 is MGHDK, CDR2 SYGVNS. The CDR3 consists of 15 residues. The CDR3 coding sequence is TGTGCCAGCAGTGACGGACAGGGGCCGAGAGAGACCCAGTACTTC. Amino acids: CASSDGQGPRETQYF.

With respect to this clone: One end of the junction fails to match germline, which may point to a read error. The chain combines TRBV13 with TRBJ1-2; possibly TRBD1 for D (5 bases). Germline values: CDR1 PRHDT, CDR2 FYEKMQ (reference sequence). The CDR3 covers 17 residues. The CDR3: CASTGGEGRALNYGHTF. The CDR3 DNA reads TGTGCCAGCACCGGGGGAGAGGGAAGGGCCCTTAACTATGGCCACACCTTC.

The rearrangement uses TRBV18 and TRBJ1-5; no definite D call. The germline V gene has CDR1 KGHSH and CDR2 LQKENI. This CDR3 is 15 amino acids long. V was shortened by 3 bases and J by 3 bases, with 12 bases between the two germline ends. CDR3 protein: CASSPRFGDNQPQHF. The CDR3 DNA reads as TGTGCCAGCTCACCCAGGTTTGGTGACAATCAGCCCCAGCATTTT.

This clone was observed once. The chain combines TRBV7-8 with TRBJ1-2; D not certain. Trimming took 0 bases from V and 4 from J, leaving 9 bases between them. Germline V gene sequence: CDR1 SGHVS, CDR2 FQNEAQ. CDR3 size: 14 residues. CDR3 DNA: TGTGCCAGCAGCTTAGCCCCAGTGATCTATGGCTACACCTTC. Residues: CASSLAPVIYGYTF.